What follows are 19 T cell receptor beta chains derived from one specimen sequenced in a study of PD-L1 blockade in urothelial cancer. Measured with immunoSEQ multiplex PCR; TCRdb has only the in-frame clones, and not every one. Here the sample spans more than 30,000 clones, 80% to 90% being singletons. The sample in question was PBMCs, obtained around atezolizumab (anti-PD-L1) treatment. Every receptor here comes from a man aged 55-75 years with urothelial cancer.

This rearrangement joins TRBV10-3 to TRBJ2-7, with D maybe TRBD1 (5 bases). Between the trimmed V and J ends, which lost 0 bases and 2 bases, there was a span of 11 bases. CDR1 and CDR2 (germline): ENHRY, SYGVKD. The CDR3 is 15 amino acids. This chain's CDR3 is CAISESLTGPYEQYF. CDR3 bases: TGTGCCATCAGTGAGTCTCTTACAGGCCCCTACGAGCAGTACTTC.

This clone was recorded once. The chain recombines TRBV19 with TRBJ1-6; D might be TRBD1 (6 bases). Germline V gene sequence: CDR1 LNHDA, CDR2 SQIVND (reference sequence). V was cut by 7 bases and J by 0 bases, with 13 bases left in between. This CDR3 comprises 16 residues. The CDR3 DNA is TGTGCCAGTAAACTGGGGGCGAGCTCCTATAATTCACCCCTCCACTTT. Protein: CASKLGASSYNSPLHF.

CDR3 residues: CASSQVGGSGANVLTF. The CDR3 DNA is TGCGCCAGCAGCCAAGTAGGAGGTAGTGGGGCCAACGTCCTGACTTTC. This rearrangement joins TRBV4-1 to TRBJ2-6, with D possibly being TRBD2 (5 bases). CDR1 MGHRA and CDR2 YSYEKL come from the germline V gene. The CDR3 contains 16 residues. V was cut by 1 base and J by 3 bases, with 10 bases left in between.

The V and J genes are TRBV5-1 and TRBJ2-7, with 9 bases fitting TRBD1. V lost 0 bases to trimming and J lost 5 bases; unmatched junction nucleotides: 9. Germline V gene lookup returns CDR1 SGHRS and CDR2 YFSETQ. This CDR3 region has 16 residues. The CDR3 nucleotides are TGCGCCAGCAGCTTGGAGAATCGACAGGGGGGAGACGAGCAGTACTTC. Translating gives CASSLENRQGGDEQYF.

The genes are TRBV19 and TRBJ1-5, with D possibly matching TRBD1 (5 bases). Germline CDR1 is LNHDA and CDR2 is SQIVND (reference sequence). V was cut by 4 bases and J by 4 bases, with 8 bases left in between. The CDR3 is 13 amino acids. Here the CDR3 reads CASSTQENQPQHF. The CDR3 DNA is TGTGCCAGTAGTACACAGGAGAATCAGCCCCAGCATTTT.

The chain recombines TRBV19 with TRBJ2-1, with unresolved D. The germline V gene encodes CDR1 LNHDA and CDR2 SQIVND (reference sequence). Between the trimmed V and J ends, which lost 2 bases and 7 bases, there was a span of 6 bases. The CDR3 is 12 amino acids. The CDR3 sequence is CASSIFANEQFF. CDR3 bases: TGTGCCAGTAGTATATTCGCGAATGAGCAGTTCTTC.

This clone has a single count. V gene TRBV7-2 combines with J gene TRBJ2-3; D is unclear. Germline V gene sequence: CDR1 SGHTA, CDR2 FQGNSA. Trimming removed 6 bases from V and 3 bases from J, with 7 bases in between. This CDR3 contains 12 residues. Here the CDR3 DNA reads TGTGCCAGCAGACACGATACAGATACGCAGTATTTT. It yields the protein CASRHDTDTQYF.

This clone was seen just once. The chain links TRBV6-1 to TRBJ2-1, with D perhaps matching TRBD2 (7 bases). The CDR3 extends over 17 amino acids. CDR1 MNHNS and CDR2 SASEGT come from the germline V gene. V was pared by 4 bases and J by 0 bases, with 16 bases between. The CDR3 nucleotides read TGTGCCAGCAGTGGAACAAGGGGGGGCACCTCCTACAATGAGCAGTTCTTC. Its translation is CASSGTRGGTSYNEQFF.

The rearrangement joins TRBV28 to TRBJ1-1, with D unresolved. Germline V lookup: CDR1 MDHEN, CDR2 SYDVKM. Deletions cut 8 bases from V and 0 bases from J, with 16 bases between. This CDR3 spans 15 amino acids. CDR3 nucleotide sequence: TGTGCCAGCTCGCCCACCCGAGCTTTGAACACTGAAGCTTTCTTT. Translation gives CASSPTRALNTEAFF.

This clone was seen just once. This rearrangement joins TRBV21-1 to TRBJ2-4; the listed D gene, TRBD2, was not tested against the DNA. TRBV21-1 is a documented pseudogene. The CDR3 is made up of 14 amino acids. The CDR3 nucleotides read TGTGCCAGCAGCCCGGGACTACGCGTGGACATTCAGTACTTC. Its protein is CASSPGLRVDIQYF.

The chain is built from TRBV10-2 and TRBJ2-6, with D possibly TRBD1 on 6 matching bases. Germline-derived CDR1 and CDR2 are WSHSY and SAAADI. CDR3 length: 14 amino acids. Trimming pared 6 bases from V and 9 bases from J, leaving 15 bases between. DNA of the CDR3: TGCGCCAGCAGGACAGGCTCCGGCGTCAACGTCCTGACTTTC. It codes for CASRTGSGVNVLTF.

The rearrangement links TRBV4-1 to TRBJ1-4, with a possible D match to TRBD1 (5 bases). In germline, CDR1 is MGHRA, CDR2 YSYEKL. Trimming stripped 3 bases from V and 6 bases from J, with 23 bases between. CDR3 length: 18 residues. CDR3: CASSQGYSRVVMDEKLFF. Written as DNA, the CDR3 is TGCGCCAGCAGCCAGGGTTACTCCAGGGTCGTAATGGATGAAAAACTGTTTTTT.

The chain carries TRBV6-5 and TRBJ1-2; 10 nucleotides agree with TRBD1. The CDR3 runs to 15 residues. Germline CDR1 is MNHEY and CDR2 is SVGAGI. V was pared by 5 bases and J by 8 bases, with 11 bases of the junction left unmatched. CDR3 in DNA: TGTGCCAGCAGTAGAGACAGACAGGGGGCTGAGGGCTACACCTTC. Its translation is CASSRDRQGAEGYTF.

The CDR3 reads CASERASSYNEQFF. The DNA of the CDR3 is TGTGCCAGCGAGAGGGCGAGTTCGTACAATGAGCAGTTCTTC. This chain connects TRBV28 to TRBJ2-1; weak D call: TRBD2 (5 bases). The germline V gene has CDR1 MDHEN and CDR2 SYDVKM. The V and J ends lost 8 bases and 4 bases respectively, with 15 bases between them. This CDR3 contains 14 residues.

This clone was counted a few times. The V and J genes are TRBV9 and TRBJ2-3, with 7 bases aligning to TRBD1. V lost 4 bases, J lost 0 bases, and 8 bases stayed unmatched. Germline CDR1 SGDLS, CDR2 YYNGEE. CDR3 length: 16 residues. The CDR3 protein is CASSSTGQISTDTQYF. CDR3 DNA sequence: TGTGCCAGCAGCTCGACGGGACAGATAAGCACAGATACGCAGTATTTT.

The V and J genes are TRBV18 and TRBJ1-1; no firm D call. Trimming took 6 bases from V and 3 from J, leaving 14 bases between them. This CDR3 comprises 14 residues. The germline gives CDR1 KGHSH, CDR2 LQKENI. In DNA form, the CDR3 reads TGTGCCAGCTCCGGCTTAGGGAGAGACACTGAAGCTTTCTTT. Its protein product is CASSGLGRDTEAFF.

The chain couples TRBV10-1 to TRBJ1-2; D is unclear. CDR1 WNHNN and CDR2 SYGVQD come from the germline V gene (reference sequence). The CDR3 is made up of 13 amino acids. V was pared by 0 bases and J by 7 bases, with 9 bases between. This chain's CDR3 is CASSESWGGGYTF. The CDR3 DNA sequence: TGCGCCAGCAGTGAGTCGTGGGGAGGTGGCTACACCTTC.

CDR3: CASSLSGQGVYEQYF. DNA for the CDR3: TGTGCCAGCAGTTTGTCGGGACAGGGTGTTTACGAGCAGTACTTC. The chain combines TRBV27 with TRBJ2-7, with 9 bases lining up with TRBD1. The CDR3 is made up of 15 amino acids. Losses at the gene ends were 3 bases for V and 4 bases for J; bases not matched to a gene: 7. Germline assignment: CDR1 MNHEY and CDR2 SMNVEV (reference sequence).

This rearrangement joins TRBV5-5 to TRBJ2-6, with D possibly matching TRBD2 (5 bases). Germline V gene data show CDR1 as SGHKS and CDR2 as YYEKEE (reference sequence). Trimming removed 0 bases at V and 2 bases at J, with 6 bases between. The CDR3 has 15 residues. The CDR3 sequence: CASSLGAAGANVLTF. The CDR3 nucleotides read TGTGCCAGCAGCTTGGGAGCGGCTGGGGCCAACGTCCTGACTTTC.